This T cell receptor (beta chain) appears in the sequencing data of a study of blood T cell repertoires in COVID-19. Study in general: The United States, Italy and Spain supplied acute and convalescent COVID-19 samples. T cells, B-cell-depleted T cells, or PBMCs provided the cDNA or gDNA that served as material.

The CDR3 totals 15 residues. V dropped 5 bases and J dropped 5; count of bases not matched to a gene: 8. Germline V gene sequence: CDR1 MDHEN, CDR2 SYDVKM. Clones were read by immunoSEQ multiplex PCR, and TCRdb kept only the in-frame ones, dropping some. The sample holds about 240,000 clones, roughly 82% seen once. The TCR originated in a man older than 75 with acute or convalescent COVID-19. The specimen was peripheral blood. The J gene is TRBJ1-2, the V gene TRBV28, with 10 bases aligning to TRBD1. CDR3 loop: CASSPGQGIWYGYTF. The DNA of the CDR3 is TGTGCCAGCAGTCCGGGACAGGGGATTTGGTATGGCTACACCTTC.